Sequencing of this TCR beta chain was carried out in a study of blood T cell repertoires in COVID-19. V lost 3 bases to trimming and J lost 5 bases, with 16 bases between them. The CDR3 is made up of 15 amino acids. Germline V gene data show CDR1 as SGHVS and CDR2 as FNYEAQ. The authors' processing: Estimation of nucleated cell counts relied on the amplification of reference gene primers. Only in-frame clones appear in the TCRdb table, and some are missing; sequencing was by immunoSEQ multiplex PCR. V and J calls and clone size come straight from that table; D and trimming were deduced from the DNA. There are some 170,000 clones in the sample; more than 80% occur only once, and roughly 6.2% lies in the top ten. This clone was counted a single time.

The sequence came from a middle-aged man who had recovered from COVID-19. The sequencing sample was made of PBMCs or T cells enriched from blood (not recorded which). This chain uses TRBV7-6 with TRBJ2-5; no reliable D call. DNA for the CDR3: TGTGCCAGCAGCTTTCTGGAGACTCCATCGGAGACCCAGTACTTC. Its protein is CASSFLETPSETQYF.